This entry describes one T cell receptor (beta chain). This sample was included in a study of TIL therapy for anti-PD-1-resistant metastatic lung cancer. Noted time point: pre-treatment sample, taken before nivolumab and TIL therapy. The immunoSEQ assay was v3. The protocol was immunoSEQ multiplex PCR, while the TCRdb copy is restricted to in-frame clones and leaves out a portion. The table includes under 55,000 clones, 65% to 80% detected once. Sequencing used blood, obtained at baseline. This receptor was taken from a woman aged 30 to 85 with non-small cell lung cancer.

The CDR3 bases are TGTGCCAGCAGCTTAGGGGGAGACACTGAAGCTTTCTTT. Translating it yields CASSLGGDTEAFF. The V call is TRBV11-2, the J call TRBJ1-1; the D is unclear. Germline V gene sequence: CDR1 SGHAT, CDR2 FQNNGV. This CDR3 spans 13 amino acids. Trimming removed 1 base at V and 3 bases at J, with 6 bases between.